The table lists the clone carrying this T cell receptor (beta chain) with a count of one. Germline V gene data show CDR1 as LGHDT and CDR2 as YNNKEL (reference sequence). This CDR3 is 15 amino acids long. The V end lost 4 bases, the J end lost 1 base, and 13 bases lay between the germline ends. The source of the sample is a study of blood T cell repertoires in COVID-19. Repertoires were generated with immunoSEQ multiplex PCR, while TCRdb's copy carries only in-frame clones and drops some. The table shows about 210,000 clones, with roughly 90% occurring only once. The TCR was taken from a woman between 40 and 55 years old with acute or convalescent COVID-19. V usage is TRBV3-1 (or the pseudogene TRBV3-2) and J usage is TRBJ1-2; perhaps TRBD1 as D (5 bases). The sample consisted of peripheral blood. CDR3 bases: TGTGCCAGCAGCCTTTCGGGGGGTCTTAACTATGGCTACACCTTC. Translation: CASSLSGGLNYGYTF.